This TCR beta chain stems from a study of cytomegalovirus exposure and HLA in healthy donors. Study as a whole: There were nearly 120 million unique TCR beta sequences, drawn from roughly 200 million T cells, in an earlier analysis. In an early release, HLA-typed donors contributed tens of millions of unique TCR sequences.

V was trimmed by 1 base and J by 0 bases, leaving 13 bases between them. The CDR3 consists of 17 residues. Germline assignment: CDR1 MGHRA and CDR2 YSYEKL. Primers for the PCR totalled 60 Vbeta and 13 Jbeta. Clones were sequenced by immunoSEQ multiplex PCR, and TCRdb holds only the in-frame ones, with some missing. In the table there are around 180,000 clones, 65% to 80% of which are singletons. V gene TRBV4-1 combines with J gene TRBJ1-3; tentative D call: TRBD1 (5 bases). This TCR was recovered from a woman aged 40 to 50 in good health and CMV-seronegative. The specimen sequenced was PBMCs. The CDR3 here is CASSQGLGGHSGNTIYF. The CDR3, as DNA: TGCGCCAGCAGCCAAGGTCTGGGCGGACACTCTGGAAACACCATATATTTT.